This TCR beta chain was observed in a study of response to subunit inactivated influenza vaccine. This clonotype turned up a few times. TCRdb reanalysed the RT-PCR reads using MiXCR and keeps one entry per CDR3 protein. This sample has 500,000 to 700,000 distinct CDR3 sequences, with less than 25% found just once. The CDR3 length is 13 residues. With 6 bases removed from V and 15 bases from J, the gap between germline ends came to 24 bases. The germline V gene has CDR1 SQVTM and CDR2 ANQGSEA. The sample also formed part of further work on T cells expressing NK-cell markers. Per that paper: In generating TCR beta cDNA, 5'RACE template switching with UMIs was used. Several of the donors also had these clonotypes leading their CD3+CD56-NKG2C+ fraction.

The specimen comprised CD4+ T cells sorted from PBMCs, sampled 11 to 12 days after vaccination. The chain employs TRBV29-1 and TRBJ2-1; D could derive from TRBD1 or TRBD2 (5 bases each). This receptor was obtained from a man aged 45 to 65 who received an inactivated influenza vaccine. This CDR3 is CSVETGPGLGRFF. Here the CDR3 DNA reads TGCAGCGTAGAAACGGGACCTGGTCTAGGGCGGTTCTTC.